Below are 23 T cell receptor beta chains sequenced from a single sample in a study of CD8+CD57+ T cells in acquired aplastic anemia. All patients picked for sequencing had shown, by flow cytometry, an expansion of CD8+CD57+ cells. TCR beta VDJ and CDR3 profiling used genomic DNA as template. TCRdb reprocessed the reads via MiXCR and lists one record per CDR3 protein. The sample records approximately 260,000 distinct CDR3 sequences, 65% to 90% being singletons. Sample: sorted CD4+, CD8+, or CD8+CD57+ T cells (not recorded which) from PBMCs. These receptors all stem from a human donor with aplastic anemia.

V usage is TRBV20-1 and J usage is TRBJ2-7; 7 nucleotides match TRBD1. Unmatched junction bases numbered 16, after V lost 4 bases and J lost 1 base. CDR3 size: 17 residues. Germline V gene sequence: CDR1 DFQATT, CDR2 SNEGSKA (reference sequence). The CDR3 nucleotides read TGCAGTGCTATCCCGCCAGACGGGACAGCCCTTTCCTACGAGCAGTACGTC. This encodes CSAIPPDGTALSYEQYV.

Regarding this clonotype: A junction boundary mismatches the germline segment, possibly from a read error. The V and J genes are TRBV2 and TRBJ2-5; weak D call: TRBD2 (6 bases). The CDR3 totals 15 residues. CDR1 and CDR2 (germline): SNHLY, FYNNEI. The CDR3 spells CASSSAGTWETKQYF. As DNA, the CDR3 is TGTGCCAGCAGCTCCGCAGGGACTTGGGAGACGAAACAGTACTTT.

This clonotype occurred a few times. CDR3 loop: CASSLAEGPDTEYF. CDR3 bases: TGTGCCAGCAGCTTAGCGGAGGGTCCCGACACGGAGTATTTT. The genes are TRBV7-3 and TRBJ2-3, with a tentative D call TRBD2 (6 bases). The CDR3 is 14 amino acids. Trimming left V 2 bases short and J 13 bases short, with 19 bases between. Germline V lookup: CDR1 SGHTA, CDR2 FQGTGA. Supplemented by reference TRBV7-3 and TRBJ2-3, the full variable domain reads GAGVSQTPSNKVTEKGKYVELRCDPISGHTALYWYRQSLGQGPEFLIYFQGTGAADDSGLPNDRFFAVRPEGSVSTLKIQRTERGDSAVYLCASSLAEGPDTEYFGPGTRLTVL.

This clonotype was seen at least ten times. The chain combines TRBV11-1 with TRBJ2-3; D unresolved. The CDR3 contains 15 residues. Germline loops: CDR1 SGHAT, CDR2 FQDESV (reference sequence). Trimming stripped 5 bases from V and 0 bases from J, with 12 bases between. DNA of the CDR3: TGTGCCAGCAGCCCCCATCTCCTTAGCACAGATACGCAGTATTTT. Protein sequence: CASSPHLLSTDTQYF. Combining the CDR3 with reference TRBV11-1 and TRBJ2-3 gives the whole variable domain EAEVAQSPRYKITEKSQAVAFWCDPISGHATLYWYRQILGQGPELLVQFQDESVVDDSQLPKDRFSAERLKGVDSTLKIQPAELGDSAMYLCASSPHLLSTDTQYFGPGTRLTVL.

The rearrangement links TRBV7-9 to TRBJ2-3; D is possibly TRBD1 or TRBD2 (6 bases each). Germline values: CDR1 SEHNR, CDR2 FQNEAQ (reference sequence). Trimming took off 8 bases at V and 14 bases at J, with 23 bases between the two ends. This CDR3 has 13 residues. CDR3 loop: CASGDGGSGARYF. CDR3 DNA sequence: TGTGCCAGCGGGGACGGGGGCAGCGGTGCGCGGTATTTT.

For the CDR3, the DNA is TGTGCCAGCAGCCAGGGGAGCTCCTACGAGCAGTACGTCCTGACTTTC. This encodes CASSQGSSYEQYVLTF. The chain recombines TRBV7-6 with TRBJ2-6; weak D call: TRBD1 (6 bases). Trimming stripped 5 bases from V and 11 bases from J, with 22 bases between. CDR1 SGHVS and CDR2 FNYEAQ come from the germline V gene. The CDR3 runs to 16 residues.

The chain recombines TRBV20-1 with TRBJ2-1; D gene unclear. The germline V gene has CDR1 DFQATT and CDR2 SNEGSKA (reference sequence). The V end lost 3 bases, the J end lost 7 bases, and 13 bases lay between the germline ends. The CDR3 is 13 residues long. This chain's CDR3 is CSARLLSGNEQFF. The CDR3 DNA is TGCAGTGCTAGGCTCCTCTCGGGTAATGAGCAGTTCTTC.

Only a few counts were recorded for this clonotype. The V gene is TRBV11-3, the J gene TRBJ2-3, with TRBD2 matching over 8 bases. The CDR3 is made up of 15 amino acids. J was trimmed by 2 bases and V by 5 bases; bases with no gene match: 6. CDR1 is SGHNT and CDR2 is YENEEA in the germline V gene. The CDR3 is CASSLGTSLTDTQYF. In DNA, the CDR3 is TGTGCCAGCAGCCTAGGGACTAGTCTCACAGATACGCAGTATTTT.

For this clonotype: One junction end does not reproduce the germline sequence, and a read error may be involved. The V gene is TRBV7-2, the J gene TRBJ2-2; 7 bases are a match to TRBD2. The CDR3 spans 12 residues. Germline CDR1 and CDR2: SGHTA and FQGNSA. CDR3 loop: CASSLVPGGMFF. The CDR3 DNA sequence: TGTGCCAGCAGCTTAGTACCCGGGGGGATGTTCTTT.

This chain links TRBV2 with TRBJ1-1; unclear D gene. Trimming left V 3 bases short and J 7 bases short, with 12 bases between. This CDR3 has 13 residues. Germline values: CDR1 SNHLY, CDR2 FYNNEI. This CDR3 reads CASSEVSGVEAFF. CDR3 DNA: TGTGCCAGCAGTGAGGTCAGCGGGGTTGAAGCTTTCTTT.

This clonotype was counted once. Relative to the germline gene, one junction end is altered; a read error may explain this. V usage is TRBV11-3 and J usage is TRBJ2-5; D might be TRBD2 (5 bases). This CDR3 comprises 15 residues. CDR1 and CDR2 from the germline V gene are SGHNT and YENEEA. CDR3 region: CASSLSSYKGETQYF. CDR3 DNA: TGTGCCAGCAGCTTGAGCTCCTATAAGGGAGAGACCCAGTACTTT.

This sequence joins TRBV7-3 and TRBJ1-1; D is undetermined. The CDR3 is 14 amino acids. Looked up from germline, CDR1 is SGHTA and CDR2 is FQGTGA. Trimming took off 8 bases at V and 14 bases at J, with 27 bases between the two ends. CDR3 in DNA: TGTGCCAGCTCAAGACAAGCCAACACCGCTGAACACTTCTTT. Translating it yields CASSRQANTAEHFF. Full variable domain (outside the CDR3, taken from reference TRBV7-3 and TRBJ1-1): GAGVSQTPSNKVTEKGKYVELRCDPISGHTALYWYRQSLGQGPEFLIYFQGTGAADDSGLPNDRFFAVRPEGSVSTLKIQRTERGDSAVYLCASSRQANTAEHFFGQGTRLTVV.

The rearrangement joins TRBV20-1 to TRBJ1-1; D is uncertain. V lost 7 bases and J lost 1, with 10 bases in between. Germline-derived CDR1 and CDR2 are DFQATT and SNEGSKA (reference sequence). The CDR3 extends over 12 amino acids. The CDR3 sequence is CSVNLGNTEAFF. The DNA of the CDR3 is TGCAGTGTCAACCTAGGGAACACTGAAGCTTTCTTT.

A remark on this clonotype: This CDR3 fails to terminate in the conserved phenylalanine or tryptophan, so it likely reflects a read error. It is unclear where the CDR3 begins or ends on the DNA, so no DNA is shown, and the CDR3 is as TCRdb lists it. V usage is TRBV2 and J usage is TRBJ1-2; the table calls TRBD1, which could not be checked here. Looked up from germline, CDR1 is SNHLY and CDR2 is FYNNEI. The CDR3 adds up to 14 amino acids, both ends counted. The CDR3 is CASSPGPTHYGYTC.

This clonotype was found a few times. This chain joins TRBV20-1 and TRBJ1-5, with D perhaps TRBD1 (5 bases). CDR3 size: 17 residues. V was cut by 3 bases and J by 1 base, with 19 bases left in between. In germline, CDR1 is DFQATT, CDR2 SNEGSKA (reference sequence). CDR3 bases: TGCAGTGCTAGTCGCCCGGGGACCGAAACGAGCAATCAGCCCCAGCATTTT. Amino acids: CSASRPGTETSNQPQHF.

The V and J genes are TRBV24-1 and TRBJ2-1; TRBD2 matches at 13 bases. Germline values: CDR1 KGHDR, CDR2 SFDVKD. This CDR3 has 17 residues. With V trimmed by 5 bases and J by 6 bases, 9 bases remained unmatched. CDR3 DNA sequence: TGTGCCACCAGTGGTAGGGGACTAGCGGGGAGTAGCAATGAGCAGTTCTTC. Protein sequence: CATSGRGLAGSSNEQFF.

This clonotype showed up just once. An end of the junction differs from the germline gene, which may be a read error. V is TRBV7-2 and J is TRBJ2-3; possibly TRBD1 or TRBD2 for D (6 bases each). From germline, CDR1 is SGHTA and CDR2 FQGNSA. The CDR3 is 14 residues long. The CDR3 DNA follows: TGTGCCAGCAGCTTAGGAGGGGGAGGCACGCAGCATTTTTTT. It yields the protein CASSLGGGGTQHFF.

This clonotype has just one count. The chain employs TRBV5-1 and TRBJ1-1, with no clear D. Germline assignment: CDR1 SGHRS and CDR2 YFSETQ. The CDR3 sequence is 15 residues long. Trimming removed 2 bases at V and 1 base at J, with 12 bases between. This CDR3 is CASSLDVTENTEAFF. As DNA, the CDR3 is TGCGCCAGCAGCTTAGATGTGACGGAGAACACTGAAGCTTTCTTT. Variable domain in full (rest from reference TRBV5-1 and TRBJ1-1): KAGVTQTPRYLIKTRGQQVTLSCSPISGHRSVSWYQQTPGQGLQFLFEYFSETQRNKGNFPGRFSGRQFSNSRSEMNVSTLELGDSALYLCASSLDVTENTEAFFGQGTRLTVV.

The gene calls are TRBV12-3 or TRBV12-4 and TRBJ2-1; 9 nucleotides agree with TRBD2. This CDR3 is 16 amino acids long. The junction had 19 bases not matched to a gene; V was cut back by 11 bases and J by 8 bases. For the CDR3, the DNA is TGTGCCCCAAGAGTTCAAAGAAGCGGGGGGAGCGATGAGCAGTTCTTC. Protein sequence: CAPRVQRSGGSDEQFF.

The V and J genes are TRBV7-3 and TRBJ2-2; tentative D call: TRBD2 (6 bases). This CDR3 contains 18 residues. From germline, CDR1 is SGHTA and CDR2 FQGTGA. V gave up 5 bases and J gave up 5 bases, with 24 bases separating them. The CDR3 nucleotides are TGTGCCAGCAGCCTAAGAGGAGGGGAAAACCGAAGAACCGGGGAGCTGTTTTTT. Translating gives CASSLRGGENRRTGELFF.

Of note for this clonotype: The germline gene is not matched at one end of the junction; a read error may be the cause. The chain employs TRBV2 and TRBJ2-1; D may be TRBD2 (7 bases). From germline, CDR1 is SNHLY and CDR2 FYNNEI. This CDR3 has 15 amino acids. For the CDR3, the DNA is TGTGCCAGCAGTGGGGCGGGGGCGGCGAACACTGAAGAGTTCTTT. Encoded protein: CASSGAGAANTEEFF.

To note about this clonotype: At one end, the junction sequence differs from germline, possibly due to a read error. This sequence joins TRBV7-9 and TRBJ1-2; 10 bases are a match to TRBD1. Germline CDR1 SEHNR, CDR2 FQNEAQ (reference sequence). The CDR3 loop spans 15 amino acids. This CDR3 reads CASSLTGGAGYGFTF. The CDR3 nucleotides read TGTGCCAGCAGCTTGACAGGGGGCGCCGGGTATGGCTTCACCTTC.

With regard to this clonotype: At one end the junction does not follow the germline gene, possibly because of a read error. This chain joins TRBV7-8 and TRBJ2-1; 7 bases fit TRBD2. This CDR3 spans 16 amino acids. Per the germline V gene, CDR1 is SGHVS and CDR2 is FQNEAQ. This chain's CDR3 is CASSFQRGAGRHDQFF. In DNA form, the CDR3 reads TGTGCCAGCAGCTTTCAAAGAGGCGCCGGGAGGCATGATCAGTTCTTC. Supplemented by reference TRBV7-8 and TRBJ2-1, the full variable domain reads GAGVSQSPRYKVAKRGQDVALRCDPISGHVSLFWYQQALGQGPEFLTYFQNEAQLDKSGLPSDRFFAERPEGSVSTLKIQRTQQEDSAVYLCASSFQRGAGRHDQFFGPGTRLTVL.